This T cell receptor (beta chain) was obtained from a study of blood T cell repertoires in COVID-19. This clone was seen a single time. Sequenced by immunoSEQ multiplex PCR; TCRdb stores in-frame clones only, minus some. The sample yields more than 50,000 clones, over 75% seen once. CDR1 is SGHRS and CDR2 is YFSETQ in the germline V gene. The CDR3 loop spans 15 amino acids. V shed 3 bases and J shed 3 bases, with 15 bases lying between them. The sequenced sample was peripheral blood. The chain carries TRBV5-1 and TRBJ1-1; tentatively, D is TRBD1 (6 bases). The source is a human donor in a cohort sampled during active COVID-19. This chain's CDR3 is CASSYLGGADTEAFF. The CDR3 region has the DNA TGCGCCAGCAGCTACCTTGGGGGGGCAGACACTGAAGCTTTCTTT. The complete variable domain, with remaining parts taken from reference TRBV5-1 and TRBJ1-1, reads KAGVTQTPRYLIKTRGQQVTLSCSPISGHRSVSWYQQTPGQGLQFLFEYFSETQRNKGNFPGRFSGRQFSNSRSEMNVSTLELGDSALYLCASSYLGGADTEAFFGQGTRLTVV.